Listed below are T cell receptor beta chains from one sample, sequenced in a study of radiation and T cells in renal cell carcinoma. TCRdb keeps only in-frame clones here, not all; method: immunoSEQ multiplex PCR. This sample has roughly 160,000 clones, with 88% found just once. The sample in question was blood, obtained from a patient whose treatment included radiotherapy and nephrectomy. The receptors here all came from a woman in her forties or fifties with renal cell carcinoma. CDR3s include the opening cysteine and the closing phenylalanine or tryptophan. D genes are given only for firm matches.

J	V	D	CDR3	DNA
TRBJ2-3	TRBV5-1	TRBD1	CASNHGTLNRGLTDTQYF	TGCGCCAGCAACCACGGGACGCTAAACAGGGGGCTCACAGATACGCAGTATTTT
TRBJ1-2	TRBV29-1	TRBD1	CSIGTGGGYTF	TGCAGCATTGGGACAGGGGGTGGCTACACCTTC
TRBJ1-2	TRBV9	NA	CASSVVPDLGGYTF	TGTGCCAGCAGCGTAGTGCCGGATTTGGGCGGCTACACCTTC
TRBJ2-7	TRBV29-1	NA	CSVAEALGTYEQYF	TGCAGCGTTGCGGAGGCCCTCGGAACTTACGAGCAGTACTTC
TRBJ1-6	TRBV7-2	NA	CASRGMGDSPLHF	TGTGCCAGCAGGGGAATGGGAGATTCACCCCTCCACTTT
TRBJ2-5	TRBV12-5	NA	CASALDGLTGETQYF	TGTGCTAGTGCCTTAGACGGCTTAACTGGGGAGACCCAGTACTTC
TRBJ1-5	TRBV30	NA	CAWTGAGFLQPQHF	TGTGCCTGGACGGGGGCAGGGTTTCTTCAGCCCCAGCATTTT
TRBJ1-6	TRBV11-1	NA	CASSLVPQGNSPLHF	TGTGCCAGCAGCTTAGTCCCCCAGGGGAATTCACCCCTCCACTTT
TRBJ1-2	TRBV9	NA	CASSATVGTNDGYGYTF	TGTGCCAGCAGCGCGACCGTCGGGACAAACGACGGCTATGGCTACACCTTC
TRBJ1-2	TRBV4-1	NA	CASSQDIGPGNGYTF	TGCGCCAGCAGCCAAGATATCGGGCCAGGGAATGGCTACACCTTC
TRBJ2-4	TRBV5-1	NA	CASSLGQRGNIQYF	TGCGCCAGCAGCTTGGGGCAAAGGGGAAACATTCAGTACTTC
TRBJ1-5	TRBV6-6	NA	CASSYSSSQNQPQHF	TGTGCCAGCAGTTACTCGAGCAGCCAGAATCAGCCCCAGCATTTT
TRBJ1-1	TRBV7-9	NA	CASRYTSQRNTEAFF	TGTGCCAGCAGATATACAAGTCAGCGGAACACTGAAGCTTTCTTT
TRBJ1-4	TRBV7-9	TRBD1	CASSPMGQGLTNEKLFF	TGTGCCAGCAGCCCCATGGGACAGGGTTTAACTAATGAAAAACTGTTTTTT
TRBJ2-5	TRBV2	NA	CASSEIGSRGGVQETQYF	TGTGCCAGCAGTGAGATAGGGAGTAGGGGTGGGGTCCAAGAGACCCAGTACTTC
TRBJ1-2	TRBV19	NA	CASSIQGSYGYTF	TGTGCCAGTAGTATACAGGGAAGCTATGGCTACACCTTC
TRBJ2-1	TRBV4-3	NA	CASSGGLYNEQFF	TGCGCCAGCAGCGGGGGACTTTACAATGAGCAGTTCTTC